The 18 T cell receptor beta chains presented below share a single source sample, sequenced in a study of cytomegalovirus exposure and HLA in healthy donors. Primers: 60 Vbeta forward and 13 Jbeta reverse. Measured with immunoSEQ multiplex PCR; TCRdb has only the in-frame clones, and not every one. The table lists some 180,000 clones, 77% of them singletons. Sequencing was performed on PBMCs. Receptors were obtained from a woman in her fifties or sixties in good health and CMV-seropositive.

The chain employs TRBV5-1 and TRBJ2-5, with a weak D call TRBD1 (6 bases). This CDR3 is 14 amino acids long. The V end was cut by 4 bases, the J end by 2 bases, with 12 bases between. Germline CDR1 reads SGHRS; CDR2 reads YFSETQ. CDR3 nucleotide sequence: TGCGCCAGCAGCCTACAGGGCAGACAAGAGACCCAGTACTTC. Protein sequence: CASSLQGRQETQYF.

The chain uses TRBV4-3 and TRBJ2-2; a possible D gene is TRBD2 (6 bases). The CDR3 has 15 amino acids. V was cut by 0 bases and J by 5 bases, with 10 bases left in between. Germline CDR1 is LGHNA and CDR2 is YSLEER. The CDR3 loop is CASSQEQGGTGELFF. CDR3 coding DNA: TGCGCCAGCAGCCAAGAGCAGGGAGGAACCGGGGAGCTGTTTTTT.

Here the CDR3 DNA reads TGTGCCAGCAGCGACACACGACAGCTAAATGAAAAACTGTTTTTT. Its translation is CASSDTRQLNEKLFF. The chain is built from TRBV11-2 and TRBJ1-4, with a possible D match to TRBD1 (5 bases). Germline CDR1 and CDR2: SGHAT and FQNNGV. The CDR3 is 15 amino acids. Trimming took off 5 bases at V and 5 bases at J, with 15 bases between the two ends.

CDR3 coding DNA: TGCGCCAGCAGCTTGACTTCCAGCGGGGGCACCGGGGAGCTGTTTTTT. Encoded protein: CASSLTSSGGTGELFF. V is TRBV5-1 and J is TRBJ2-2, with 8 positions matching TRBD2. V trimming: 1 base; J trimming: 4 bases; junction bases outside the gene matches: 6. Germline V gene lookup returns CDR1 SGHRS and CDR2 YFSETQ. The CDR3 extends over 16 amino acids.

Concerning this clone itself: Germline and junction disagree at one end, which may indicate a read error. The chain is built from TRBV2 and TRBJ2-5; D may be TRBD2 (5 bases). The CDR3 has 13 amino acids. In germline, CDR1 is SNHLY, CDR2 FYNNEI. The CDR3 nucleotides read TGTGCCAGCAGTCCGGACTGGCAAGAGGCCCAGTACTTC. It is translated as CASSPDWQEAQYF.

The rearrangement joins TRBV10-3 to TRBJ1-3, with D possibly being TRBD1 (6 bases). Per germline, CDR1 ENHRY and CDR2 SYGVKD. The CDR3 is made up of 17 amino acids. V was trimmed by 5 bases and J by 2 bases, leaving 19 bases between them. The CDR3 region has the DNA TGTGCCATCAGTACTTTTTTTCAGGGGAAAACTGGAAACACCATATATTTT. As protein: CAISTFFQGKTGNTIYF.

The CDR3 nucleotides read TGCAGTGCTGTCGTATTCAATGAGCAGTTCTTC. This translates into CSAVVFNEQFF. The chain is built from TRBV20-1 and TRBJ2-1, with D unresolved. CDR3 length: 11 residues. The germline gives CDR1 DFQATT, CDR2 SNEGSKA (reference sequence). The V gene lost 5 bases and the J gene lost 6 bases, with 8 bases spanning the gap.

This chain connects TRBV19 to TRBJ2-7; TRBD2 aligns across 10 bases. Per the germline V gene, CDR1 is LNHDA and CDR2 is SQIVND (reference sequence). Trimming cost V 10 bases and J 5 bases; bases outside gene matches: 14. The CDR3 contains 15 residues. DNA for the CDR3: TGTGCCAATACCGCGGGTAGCGGGAGGAAAAACGAGCAGTACTTC. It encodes CANTAGSGRKNEQYF.

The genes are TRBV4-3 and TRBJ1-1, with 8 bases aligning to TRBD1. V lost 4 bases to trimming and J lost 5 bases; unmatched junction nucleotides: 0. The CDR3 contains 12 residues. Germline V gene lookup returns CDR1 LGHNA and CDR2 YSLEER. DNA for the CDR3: TGCGCCAGCAGCCGGACAGGGACTGAAGCTTTCTTT. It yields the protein CASSRTGTEAFF.

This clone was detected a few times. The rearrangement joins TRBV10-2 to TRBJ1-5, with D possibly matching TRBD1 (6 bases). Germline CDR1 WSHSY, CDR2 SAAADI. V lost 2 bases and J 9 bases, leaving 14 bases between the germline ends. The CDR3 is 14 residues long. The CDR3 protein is CASSEGTTHTPQHF. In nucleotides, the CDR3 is TGCGCCAGCAGTGAGGGGACAACCCACACGCCCCAGCATTTT.

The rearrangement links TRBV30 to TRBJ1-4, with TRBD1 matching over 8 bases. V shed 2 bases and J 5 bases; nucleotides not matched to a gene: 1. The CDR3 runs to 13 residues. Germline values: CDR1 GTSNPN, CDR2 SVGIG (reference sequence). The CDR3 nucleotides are TGTGCCTGGAGTCGACAGGGGAATGAAAAACTGTTTTTT. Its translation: CAWSRQGNEKLFF.

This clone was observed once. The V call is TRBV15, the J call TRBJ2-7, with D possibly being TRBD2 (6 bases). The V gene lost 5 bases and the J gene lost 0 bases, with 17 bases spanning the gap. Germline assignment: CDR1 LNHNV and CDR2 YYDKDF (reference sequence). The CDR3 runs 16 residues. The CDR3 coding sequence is TGTGCCACCAGCTCTCCGCTGGGGGGAGGCTCCTACGAGCAGTACTTC. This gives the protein CATSSPLGGGSYEQYF.

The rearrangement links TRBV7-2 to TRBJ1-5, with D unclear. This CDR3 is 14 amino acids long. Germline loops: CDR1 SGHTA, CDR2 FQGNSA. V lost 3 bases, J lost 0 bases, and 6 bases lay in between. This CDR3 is CASSFSGSNQPQHF. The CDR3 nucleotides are TGTGCCAGCAGCTTCAGTGGTAGCAATCAGCCCCAGCATTTT.

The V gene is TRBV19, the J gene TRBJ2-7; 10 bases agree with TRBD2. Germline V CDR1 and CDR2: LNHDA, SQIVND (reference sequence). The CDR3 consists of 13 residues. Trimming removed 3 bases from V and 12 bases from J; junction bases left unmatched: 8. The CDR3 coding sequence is TGTGCCAGTAGTATCACCGGGACTAGCGAGATGTACTTC. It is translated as CASSITGTSEMYF.

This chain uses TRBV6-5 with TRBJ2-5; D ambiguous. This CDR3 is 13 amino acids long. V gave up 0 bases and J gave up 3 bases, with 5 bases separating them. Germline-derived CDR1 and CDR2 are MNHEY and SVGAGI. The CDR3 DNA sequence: TGTGCCAGCAGTTACTCGGCCGAAGAGACCCAGTACTTC. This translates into CASSYSAEETQYF.

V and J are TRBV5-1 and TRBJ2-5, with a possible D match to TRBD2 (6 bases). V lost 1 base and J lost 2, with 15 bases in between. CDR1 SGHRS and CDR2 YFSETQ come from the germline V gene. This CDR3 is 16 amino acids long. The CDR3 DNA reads TGCGCCAGCAGCTTGCGGGAGTCGGGATCTCAAGAGACCCAGTACTTC. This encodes CASSLRESGSQETQYF.

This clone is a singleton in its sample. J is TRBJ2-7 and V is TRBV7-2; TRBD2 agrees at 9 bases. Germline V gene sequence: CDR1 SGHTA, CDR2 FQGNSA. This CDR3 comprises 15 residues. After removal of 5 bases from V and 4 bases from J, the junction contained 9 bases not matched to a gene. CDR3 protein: CASSLWASGVYEQYF. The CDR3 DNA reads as TGTGCCAGCAGCCTATGGGCTAGCGGGGTTTACGAGCAGTACTTC.

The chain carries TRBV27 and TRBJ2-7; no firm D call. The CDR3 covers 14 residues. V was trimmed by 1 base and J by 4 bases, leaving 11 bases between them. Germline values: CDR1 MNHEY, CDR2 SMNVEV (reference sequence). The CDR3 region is CASSLFGNRYEQYF. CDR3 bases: TGTGCCAGCAGTTTATTCGGTAATCGGTACGAGCAGTACTTC.